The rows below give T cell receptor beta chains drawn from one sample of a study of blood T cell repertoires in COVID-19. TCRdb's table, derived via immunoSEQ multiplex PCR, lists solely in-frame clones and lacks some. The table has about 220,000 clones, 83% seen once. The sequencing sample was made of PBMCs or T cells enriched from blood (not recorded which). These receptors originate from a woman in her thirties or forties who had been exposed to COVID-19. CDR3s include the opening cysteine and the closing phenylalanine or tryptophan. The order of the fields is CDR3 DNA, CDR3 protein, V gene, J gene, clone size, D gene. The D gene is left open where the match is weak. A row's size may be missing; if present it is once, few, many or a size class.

TGTGCCAGCAGCTCAACAGGGAGAGGCTACACCTTC	CASSSTGRGYTF	TRBV7-2	TRBJ1-2	.	.
TGTGCCAGCAGCTCCTCTCAACTAGCGGGGGGGGCGTATGAGCAGTTCTTC	CASSSSQLAGGAYEQFF	TRBV7-2	TRBJ2-1	.	TRBD2
TGCAGCGTAGGACAGGGGGGGAACACTGAAGCTTTCTTT	CSVGQGGNTEAFF	TRBV29-1	TRBJ1-1	.	TRBD1
TGTGCCAGCAGCCAAGATCCGGCGGGGTTAAACACCATATATTTT	CASSQDPAGLNTIYF	TRBV3-1/TRBV3-2	TRBJ1-3	.	.
TGTGCCAGCACTCCAGGCTCTGGGGCCAACGTCCTGACTTTC	CASTPGSGANVLTF	TRBV28	TRBJ2-6	once	.
TGCAGTGCTAGTGGGCCCACCGGGACAGGGGATGGCTACACCTTC	CSASGPTGTGDGYTF	TRBV20-1	TRBJ1-2	.	TRBD1
TGTGCCAGCAGTTTCGGGGGGGCGGTTATAGATACGCAGTATTTT	CASSFGGAVIDTQYF	TRBV11-3	TRBJ2-3	.	TRBD2
TGTGCCAGCAGCTCCCCGGGCGGGATGTACACCGGGGAGCTGTTTTTT	CASSSPGGMYTGELFF	TRBV7-2	TRBJ2-2	.	.
TGTGCCAGCAGTGAAGTGGGCAGGGGTCCTCGTTACGAGCAGTACTTC	CASSEVGRGPRYEQYF	TRBV6-1	TRBJ2-7	.	.
TGCGCCAGCAGCTTGGGGCAGGTCTCCTATAATTCACCCCTCCACTTT	CASSLGQVSYNSPLHF	TRBV5-1	TRBJ1-6	.	.
TGTGCCATCAACCCTAGGGACAGGTCAGCGAACACCGGGGAGCTGTTTTTT	CAINPRDRSANTGELFF	TRBV10-3	TRBJ2-2	once	TRBD1
TGTGCCAGCAGCTTAGCTACGACTAGCGGGGGGGCCGGAACGCAGTATTTT	CASSLATTSGGAGTQYF	TRBV7-9	TRBJ2-3	.	TRBD2
TGTGCCAGCAGCCAAGGAACTAGCGGCACAGATACGCAGTATTTT	CASSQGTSGTDTQYF	TRBV3-1/TRBV3-2	TRBJ2-3	few	TRBD2
TGTGCCAGCAGCCTAGACAGACAGAACACTGAAGCTTTCTTT	CASSLDRQNTEAFF	TRBV3-1/TRBV3-2	TRBJ1-1	few	.
TGTGCCAGCAGCCCCTTCAGGGGATCGGGAAACACCATATATTTT	CASSPFRGSGNTIYF	TRBV14	TRBJ1-3	.	.
TGTGCCAGCAGCCCCTCACAGGGTAGTGGAAACACCATATATTTT	CASSPSQGSGNTIYF	TRBV3-1/TRBV3-2	TRBJ1-3	.	.